The rows below give T cell receptor beta chains drawn from one sample of a study of blood T cells in healthy people across ages. From the 5' RACE reads, TCRdb called clonotypes with MiXCR, one entry per CDR3 protein. The table includes 600,000 to 850,000 distinct CDR3 sequences, roughly 44% detected once. The sequenced sample consisted of blood. Receptors originate from a woman aged 55-70 years in good health. CDR3s include the opening cysteine and the closing phenylalanine or tryptophan. Each record gives: CDR3 length, clone size, J gene, V gene, D gene, CDR3 DNA, CDR3 protein. The D gene is left open where the match is weak. Clone size is stated in some rows and not others, as once, few, many or a class when expanded.

15	few	TRBJ1-5	TRBV12-3/TRBV12-4	TRBD1	TGTGCCAGCAGTCCCTCAGGGGGGTTAGGTCAGCCCCAGCATTTT	CASSPSGGLGQPQHF
15	NA	TRBJ1-4	TRBV5-1	NA	TGCGCCAGCAGCTTGACGGGCCACAGGGATGAAAAACTGTTTTTT	CASSLTGHRDEKLFF
15	once	TRBJ2-1	TRBV28	TRBD2	TGTGCCAGCAAGAGGACGGGAGGCTCCTACAATGAGCAGTTCTTC	CASKRTGGSYNEQFF
17	many	TRBJ1-1	TRBV3-1	TRBD1	TGTGCCAGCAGCCCGCCCCTGACACTCAACAGGGGGACTGAAGCTTTCTTT	CASSPPLTLNRGTEAFF
16	few	TRBJ2-5	TRBV24-1	NA	TGTGCCACCAGTGATTCCCGTCTTGGGGGGGCCGAGACCCAGTACTTC	CATSDSRLGGAETQYF
12	many	TRBJ2-1	TRBV7-9	NA	TGTGCCAGCAGCCCCGAGGGGAATGAGCAGTTCTTC	CASSPEGNEQFF
15	NA	TRBJ2-3	TRBV20-1	TRBD2	TGCAGTGCTAGGGCGGGGGGGGTGAGCACAGATACGCAGTATTTT	CSARAGGVSTDTQYF
22	NA	TRBJ2-3	TRBV6-2/TRBV6-3	TRBD2	TGTGCCAGCAGTGCTGGAATACCCACCGGACTAGCGGGGAGAGGGGGCACAGATACGCAGTATTTT	CASSAGIPTGLAGRGGTDTQYF
19	NA	TRBJ2-7	TRBV5-1	TRBD2	TGCGCCAGCAGCTTCTTTTGGAGCGGGGCAATTCAAGCGAGGAACGAGCAGTACTTC	CASSFFWSGAIQARNEQYF
13	NA	TRBJ1-2	TRBV9	TRBD1	TGTGCCAGCAGAGGGGACAGGGGACGAGGCTACACCTTC	CASRGDRGRGYTF
11	few	TRBJ2-3	TRBV20-1	TRBD2	TGCAGTGCTGGGACTAGCAATACGCAGTATTTT	CSAGTSNTQYF
14	many	TRBJ2-1	TRBV29-1	TRBD2	TGCAGCGCGACCGGGACTAGCGTGGTAAATGAGCAGTTCTTC	CSATGTSVVNEQFF
15	NA	TRBJ2-2	TRBV9	NA	TGTGCCAGCAGCTCAAGAGGGTGGACAGACGGGGAGCTGTTTTTT	CASSSRGWTDGELFF
15	few	TRBJ2-7	TRBV6-1	TRBD1	TGTGCCAGCAGTCGGGACAGCCTAAGTACCTACGAGCAGTACTTC	CASSRDSLSTYEQYF
17	NA	TRBJ1-3	TRBV7-9	TRBD1	TGTGCCAACAGCTCCCTTTGGGGACAGGATCCTGGAAACACCATATATTTT	CANSSLWGQDPGNTIYF
16	few	TRBJ2-3	TRBV12-3/TRBV12-4	TRBD2	TGTGCCAGCAGGGAACTAGCGGGGGTTAACACAGATACGCAGTATTTT	CASRELAGVNTDTQYF
14	NA	TRBJ2-3	TRBV6-5	TRBD2	TGTGCCAGCAGTTACTCCGGACTAGCTGACACGCAGTATTTT	CASSYSGLADTQYF
15	NA	TRBJ1-5	TRBV5-1	NA	TGCGCCAGCAGCTTGGTTGGGGGGGCAGGTCAGCCCCAGCATTTT	CASSLVGGAGQPQHF
14	NA	TRBJ2-3	TRBV18	NA	TGTGCCAGCAGCCGACAGCGTAGCACAGATACGCAGTATTTT	CASSRQRSTDTQYF
14	few	TRBJ2-3	TRBV5-5	TRBD1	TGTGCCAGCAGCCGAGGGACAGCCACAGATACGCAGTATTTT	CASSRGTATDTQYF
13	NA	TRBJ2-1	TRBV5-1	NA	TGCGCCAGCAGCTCGGACGTCTACAATGAGCAGTTCTTC	CASSSDVYNEQFF
18	few	TRBJ2-7	TRBV6-2/TRBV6-3	NA	TGTGCCAGCAGTTACCCGGTTTTCTCGGGGGGCTCCTTCTACGAGCAGTACTTC	CASSYPVFSGGSFYEQYF
14	NA	TRBJ1-1	TRBV18	NA	TGTGCCAGCTCACCCAGAGAGGGGTTCACTGAAGCTTTCTTT	CASSPREGFTEAFF
16	NA	TRBJ2-1	TRBV4-1	TRBD1	TGCGCCAGCAGCCAAGACCTCGGACAGGGGGGGAATGAGCAGTTCTTC	CASSQDLGQGGNEQFF
14	few	TRBJ1-2	TRBV29-1	NA	TGCAGCGTTGGAACCGGACACCATAACTATGGCTACACCTTC	CSVGTGHHNYGYTF
14	few	TRBJ2-5	TRBV27	NA	TGTGCCAGCAGTTCAGAAGGGGGGCCGGAGACCCAGTACTTC	CASSSEGGPETQYF